This entry features one TCR beta chain sequence. Its antigen is unknown. Unique molecular identifiers tagged individual cDNA molecules. TCRdb independently ran MiXCR on the 5' RACE reads; one entry per CDR3 protein. This table has around 50,000 distinct CDR3 sequences, around 11% appearing once. This entry comes from a study of early T cells in non-severe SARS-CoV-2 infection. Study at large: It was bulk RNA from unsorted whole blood that was sequenced, and the chains were unpaired. Findings and caveats of the study: Private and CD4 specificities were missed by VDJdb matching, which favored anti-spike CD8 responses.

From germline, CDR1 is SQVTM and CDR2 ANQGSEA. The V gene end was trimmed by 6 bases and the J gene end by 4 bases; junction bases not matched to a gene: 5. This CDR3 spans 13 amino acids. This chain joins TRBV29-1 and TRBJ2-2; 7 bases are a match to TRBD2. The sample comprised whole blood. The receptor was derived from an adult who was a healthcare worker with PCR-confirmed SARS-CoV-2 infection or an uninfected control (not recorded which). The CDR3 spells CSVRGGGTGELFF. As DNA, the CDR3 is TGCAGCGTCCGGGGCGGGGGCACCGGGGAGCTGTTTTTT.